This TCR beta chain was sequenced in a study of early T cells in non-severe SARS-CoV-2 infection. Study information: Chains from this unsorted whole-blood bulk RNA could not be paired.

CDR3 size: 12 residues. Germline-derived CDR1 and CDR2 are MGHDK and SYGVNS. Trimming took off 6 bases at V and 0 bases at J, with 0 bases between the two ends. This clonotype occurred a few times. cDNA molecules, individually, were tagged with unique molecular identifiers. From the 5' RACE reads, TCRdb called clonotypes with MiXCR, one entry per CDR3 protein. The sample records roughly 120,000 distinct CDR3 sequences, under 15% being singletons. The chain links TRBV25-1 to TRBJ1-6; no clear D. The sequenced sample consisted of whole blood. The clonotype originates from an adult who was a healthcare worker with PCR-confirmed SARS-CoV-2 infection or an uninfected control (not recorded which). The CDR3 region has the DNA TGTGCCAGCAGCTCCTATAATTCACCCCTCCACTTT. This encodes CASSSYNSPLHF.